This T cell receptor beta chain is drawn from a study of T-cell memory formation after mild COVID-19. For the study at large: TCR clusters mostly belonged to single donors.

CDR1 is SGHTA and CDR2 is FQGNSA in the germline V gene. The CDR3 covers 13 residues. Deletions cut 7 bases from V and 3 bases from J, with 11 bases between. There are many counts of this clonotype. Its antigen is still unknown. Study-wide results and limits: Among contracting clones, CD4+ were mainly CM/EM and CD8+ enriched in EMRA. Some SARS-CoV-2-responding clones were already detected in memory before infection.

Constant-segment primers were used for 5'RACE, and the resulting TCR alpha and TCR beta cDNA libraries carried sample barcodes and UMIs. TCRdb re-derived calls from the 5' RACE reads in MiXCR, one entry per CDR3 protein. This sample yields approximately 150,000 distinct CDR3 sequences, of which around 21% are seen a single time; over 2% belongs to the top ten. This chain joins TRBV7-2 and TRBJ2-3; maybe TRBD2 (5 bases). The sample taken for sequencing was PBMCs or a T cell subset sorted from them (not recorded which). The TCR comes from an adult woman who had mild COVID-19 (a few samples of this study predate the infection). Cell type and time point are not known. This CDR3 is CASNLGVTDTQYF. CDR3 coding DNA: TGTGCCAGCAACCTCGGGGTTACAGATACGCAGTATTTT.